This T cell receptor beta chain was observed in a study of blood T cell repertoires in COVID-19. In the original analysis: Amplification of reference gene primers was used by the study to estimate nucleated cell counts. Generated by immunoSEQ multiplex PCR, the TCRdb table keeps only in-frame clones and is missing some. V and J calls and clone size come straight from that table; D and trimming were deduced from the DNA. The data show 200,000 to 250,000 clones, 70% to 90% seen once. Germline CDR1 MNHEY, CDR2 SVGAGI. J was trimmed by 3 bases and V by 2 bases; bases with no gene match: 4. The length of the CDR3 is 15 residues.

The chain couples TRBV6-5 to TRBJ1-2; 9 bases align to TRBD1. The sample comprised peripheral blood. This TCR was sampled from a man aged 35 to 55 with acute or convalescent COVID-19. Here the CDR3 DNA reads TGTGCCAGCAGTTACCGACAGGGGGGGGACTATGGCTACACCTTC. It encodes CASSYRQGGDYGYTF.